The count of the clone carrying this T cell receptor beta chain is one. Its target is unknown. The data derive from a study of shared clonotypes between healthy human individuals. Findings and caveats of the study: Shared clonotypes: 4.5% to 5% naive CD4, roughly 4% naive CD8, 2.3% memory CD4, under 0.45% memory CD8. A generally larger estimated richness was seen in naive subsets than in memory subsets.

The germline gives CDR1 SGDLS, CDR2 YYNGEE. Trimming shortened V by 0 bases and J by 2 bases, and 9 bases separated the two germline ends. CDR3 length: 15 residues. Samples underwent the assay at deep level. Sequencing used immunoSEQ multiplex PCR; TCRdb keeps in-frame clones, though not all of them. The sample consists of roughly 1,500,000 clones, approximately 98.5% of them appearing once. This sequence joins TRBV9 and TRBJ1-5, with unresolved D. The specimen sequenced was naive CD4+ T cells sorted from blood. The subset denotes: CD45RA+ positively selected. The TCR sequence derives from a man aged 25-45 years in good health. CDR3 in amino acids: CASSVAGSGNQPQHF. As DNA, the CDR3 is TGTGCCAGCAGCGTAGCCGGCAGCGGCAATCAGCCCCAGCATTTT.